The clone carrying this T cell receptor (beta chain) was detected ten times or more. This entry is derived from a study of T cells of healthy individuals. Trimming removed 4 bases at V and 6 bases at J, with 12 bases between. This CDR3 is 13 amino acids long. Via MiXCR, TCRdb re-called the 5' RACE reads, giving one row per CDR3 protein. The data contain approximately 50,000 distinct CDR3 sequences, approximately 15% of them singletons. V and J are TRBV12-3 or TRBV12-4 and TRBJ1-1; D might be TRBD1 (6 bases). The clonotype comes from a human donor in good health. The CDR3 sequence: CASSWRQASEAFF. CDR3 sequence (DNA): TGTGCCAGCAGTTGGAGACAGGCTTCTGAAGCTTTCTTT.